This entry describes one TCR beta chain. Sequencing used immunoSEQ multiplex PCR; TCRdb keeps in-frame clones, though not all of them. Of around 80,000 clones in the sample, about 95% were seen once. This entry comes from a study of technical replicates of blood from a few donors. Germline CDR1 is MNHNS and CDR2 is SASEGT. V shed 7 bases and J 4 bases; nucleotides not matched to a gene: 12. This CDR3 contains 15 residues. The clonotype was recovered from a human donor in good health. The chain employs TRBV6-1 and TRBJ2-7; 8 bases agree with TRBD1. Sequencing input: T cells isolated from PBMCs. CDR3 bases: TGTGCCAGCAAATGGAGGTCAGGGGGCGAATACGAGCAGTACTTC. This codes for CASKWRSGGEYEQYF.